These 6 T cell receptor beta chains share one sample of origin, sequenced in a study of blood T cell repertoires in COVID-19. Measured with immunoSEQ multiplex PCR; TCRdb has only the in-frame clones, and not every one. The sample holds over 150,000 clones; over 70% are singletons and the top ten take roughly 2.9%. The sequencing input was peripheral blood. The receptors shown here come from a woman aged 55-75 years with acute or convalescent COVID-19.

The J gene is TRBJ2-3, the V gene TRBV4-3, with 8 bases matching TRBD1. The CDR3 runs to 18 residues. The junction had 13 bases not matched to a gene; V was cut back by 0 bases and J by 5 bases. The V gene's germline CDR1 is LGHNA and CDR2 YSLEER. The DNA of the CDR3 is TGCGCCAGCAGCCAAGAAGAGGTAGCGCAGGGGGCTAGAGATACGCAGTATTTT. This gives the protein CASSQEEVAQGARDTQYF.

This clone was found once. The J gene is TRBJ1-6, the V gene TRBV4-2, with D perhaps TRBD1 (5 bases). The CDR3 sequence is 18 residues long. V lost 2 bases, J lost 5 bases, and 19 bases lay in between. Germline assignment: CDR1 LGHNA and CDR2 YNFKEQ. The CDR3 region is CASSQPRWNGGDNSPLHF. Here the CDR3 DNA reads TGTGCCAGCAGCCAACCGAGGTGGAACGGAGGGGATAATTCACCCCTCCACTTT.

Only a few counts were recorded for this clone. The CDR3 sequence is CASSSHEAFF. CDR3 sequence (DNA): TGTGCCAGCAGCTCTCACGAGGCTTTCTTT. J is TRBJ1-1 and V is TRBV6-2 or TRBV6-3; no definite D call. Germline V gives CDR1 MNHEY, CDR2 SVGEGT. The ends were cut back, 6 bases at V and 11 bases at J, with 10 bases in the middle. This CDR3 has 10 residues.

The chain links TRBV28 to TRBJ2-3; 9 bases are a match to TRBD2. This CDR3 spans 16 amino acids. Unmatched junction bases numbered 4, after V lost 2 bases and J lost 1 base. Germline values: CDR1 MDHEN, CDR2 SYDVKM. CDR3 region: CASSLMASGGTDTQYF. As DNA, the CDR3 is TGTGCCAGCAGTTTAATGGCTAGCGGGGGCACAGATACGCAGTATTTT.

The chain links TRBV5-4 to TRBJ2-3, with D unresolved. V lost 4 bases, J lost 2 bases, and 5 bases lay in between. CDR1 is SGHNT, CDR2 YYREEE, per germline (reference sequence). This CDR3 region has 12 residues. Here the CDR3 reads CASSHFTDTQYF. CDR3 DNA sequence: TGTGCCAGCAGCCACTTCACAGATACGCAGTATTTT.

The rearrangement uses TRBV25-1 and TRBJ1-4, with a possible D match to TRBD1 (6 bases). The CDR3 extends over 17 amino acids. Trimming left V 1 base short and J 8 bases short, with 20 bases between. CDR1 is MGHDK, CDR2 SYGVNS, per germline. CDR3 bases: TGTGCCAGCAGTGAATCCGGTGGGGGGGGCGCAATCGAAAAACTGTTTTTT. Protein: CASSESGGGGAIEKLFF. Using reference TRBV25-1 and TRBJ1-4 for the parts outside the CDR3, the full variable domain is EADIYQTPRYLVIGTGKKITLECSQTMGHDKMYWYQQDPGMELHLIHYSYGVNSTEKGDLSSESTVSRIRTEHFPLTLESARPSHTSQYLCASSESGGGGAIEKLFFGSGTQLSVL.